Each of the 22 T cell receptor beta chains below was sequenced from the same sample in a study of T-cell reconstitution after alpha-beta-depleted transplantation in children. For TCRbeta, the library was prepared with unique molecular identifiers. TCRdb re-analysed the PCR reads in MiXCR, keeping a single row per CDR3 protein. The table includes around 64,000 distinct CDR3 sequences, about a tenth detected once. This material consisted of PBMCs, taken before TCRalphabeta/CD19-depleted stem cell transplant. The receptor source for this set is a boy aged 5-17 years with acute myeloid leukemia, due to receive a stem cell transplant.

This clonotype was observed at least ten times. V usage is TRBV6-1 and J usage is TRBJ1-6, with a possible D match to TRBD1 (5 bases). The CDR3 length is 15 residues. Trimming shortened V by 8 bases and J by 9 bases, and 20 bases separated the two germline ends. Germline loops: CDR1 MNHNS, CDR2 SASEGT. CDR3 loop: CASRRPGVRGSPLHF. CDR3 in DNA: TGTGCCAGCCGTCGGCCGGGAGTAAGGGGTTCACCCCTCCACTTT.

There are many counts of this clonotype. V gene TRBV5-6 combines with J gene TRBJ2-7; D is possibly TRBD1 (5 bases). CDR1 is SGHDT and CDR2 is YYEEEE in the germline V gene. V was pared by 0 bases and J by 2 bases, with 9 bases between. The CDR3 loop spans 14 amino acids. The CDR3 DNA follows: TGTGCCAGCAGCTTGGTGGGCAGGGCCTACGAGCAGTACTTC. Its translation is CASSLVGRAYEQYF.

This sequence joins TRBV10-1 and TRBJ1-2, with 9 bases aligning to TRBD1. V was pared by 0 bases and J by 8 bases, with 4 bases of the junction left unmatched. This CDR3 region has 14 residues. Germline values: CDR1 WNHNN, CDR2 SYGVQD (reference sequence). The CDR3 loop reads CASSESGTGYGYTF. CDR3 DNA sequence: TGCGCCAGCAGTGAGTCGGGGACAGGGTACGGCTACACCTTC.

This clonotype was seen ten or more times. V is TRBV24-1 and J is TRBJ2-2; D is unclear. This CDR3 spans 14 amino acids. Trimming left V 9 bases short and J 0 bases short, with 10 bases between. CDR1 and CDR2 (germline): KGHDR, SFDVKD. The CDR3 bases are TGTGCCACCGAAGGACCAGCGAACACCGGGGAGCTGTTTTTT. The encoded protein is CATEGPANTGELFF.

This clonotype was detected ten times or more. This chain uses TRBV24-1 with TRBJ2-1, with 7 bases identical to TRBD2. Germline V gives CDR1 KGHDR, CDR2 SFDVKD. V lost 9 bases to trimming and J lost 1 base; unmatched junction nucleotides: 5. The CDR3 length is 14 residues. In nucleotides, the CDR3 is TGTGCCACCGAAGACGGGGGGTCCTACAATGAGCAGTTCTTC. Amino acid sequence: CATEDGGSYNEQFF.

This clonotype was detected ten times or more. The chain couples TRBV7-9 to TRBJ2-1; tentative D call: TRBD2 (6 bases). Germline CDR1 SEHNR, CDR2 FQNEAQ (reference sequence). This CDR3 is built from 12 residues. Trimming removed 2 bases from V and 8 bases from J, with 7 bases in between. CDR3 region: CASSLLAHEQFF. The CDR3 coding sequence is TGTGCCAGCAGCTTACTAGCGCATGAGCAGTTCTTC.

In its sample, this clonotype was seen many times. The chain is built from TRBV5-1 and TRBJ2-5; a possible D gene is TRBD2 (5 bases). This CDR3 spans 15 amino acids. The germline V gene encodes CDR1 SGHRS and CDR2 YFSETQ. The ends were cut back, 4 bases at V and 1 base at J, with 14 bases in the middle. The DNA for the CDR3 is TGCGCCAGCAGCCAGTCCCCGCGGGTCCAAGAGACCCAGTACTTC. Residues: CASSQSPRVQETQYF.

The sample holds a few counts of this clonotype. V is TRBV15 and J is TRBJ2-7, with a possible D match to TRBD1 (6 bases). The germline V and J ends were trimmed by 3 bases and 4 bases, with 10 bases remaining between them. CDR1 LNHNV and CDR2 YYDKDF come from the germline V gene (reference sequence). This CDR3 region has 13 residues. This CDR3 reads CATSRDRLYEQYF. CDR3 nucleotide sequence: TGTGCCACCAGCAGGGACAGACTGTACGAGCAGTACTTC.

This clonotype has a handful of counts. The V gene is TRBV6-5, the J gene TRBJ1-2; 10 bases match TRBD1. Germline V gene sequence: CDR1 MNHEY, CDR2 SVGAGI. V was clipped by 5 bases and J by 4 bases; unmatched bases: 4. This CDR3 is built from 14 residues. Here the CDR3 reads CASSRTGGFYGYTF. The CDR3 coding sequence is TGTGCCAGCAGTCGGACAGGGGGGTTCTATGGCTACACCTTC.

This clonotype showed up many times. The CDR3 region is CASTPSGQLYGYTF. The CDR3, as DNA: TGTGCCAGCACCCCTTCGGGACAGCTCTATGGCTACACCTTC. The chain recombines TRBV12-3 or TRBV12-4 with TRBJ1-2, with 7 bases lining up with TRBD1. The CDR3 runs to 14 residues. After removal of 7 bases from V and 4 bases from J, the junction contained 9 bases not matched to a gene.

V and J are TRBV6-5 and TRBJ2-5; 11 bases align to TRBD2. V shed 0 bases and J 5 bases; nucleotides not matched to a gene: 11. From germline, CDR1 is MNHEY and CDR2 SVGAGI. The length of the CDR3 is 18 residues. DNA of the CDR3: TGTGCCAGCAGTTACTCGAGATTAGCGGGAGGGCCTCCCGAGACCCAGTACTTC. Amino acids: CASSYSRLAGGPPETQYF.

This clonotype has more than one count but fewer than ten. This chain joins TRBV24-1 and TRBJ2-3, with TRBD1 matching 9 bases. The CDR3 runs to 16 residues. Looked up from germline, CDR1 is KGHDR and CDR2 is SFDVKD. The ends lost 0 bases at V and 2 bases at J; junction bases unmatched: 2. CDR3 sequence: CATSDLGTGHTDTQYF. CDR3 in DNA: TGTGCCACCAGTGATTTGGGGACAGGGCACACAGATACGCAGTATTTT.

The table lists this clonotype with many counts. The chain joins TRBV5-5 to TRBJ1-5; a possible D gene is TRBD1 (6 bases). Germline loops: CDR1 SGHKS, CDR2 YYEKEE (reference sequence). This CDR3 comprises 15 residues. The ends were cut back, 2 bases at V and 6 bases at J, with 15 bases in the middle. The CDR3 spells CASSLGGDRAQPQHF. CDR3 DNA sequence: TGTGCCAGCAGCTTAGGGGGGGACCGGGCTCAGCCCCAGCATTTT.

This clonotype was seen ten or more times. The chain recombines TRBV12-3 or TRBV12-4 with TRBJ1-6; D is unclear. V was cut by 2 bases and J by 12 bases, with 8 bases left in between. The CDR3 is 12 amino acids. For the CDR3, the DNA is TGTGCCAGCAGTTTATATAGGAGACCCCTCCACTTT. Translating gives CASSLYRRPLHF.

This clonotype was detected ten times or more. The chain carries TRBV29-1 and TRBJ2-5, with D possibly matching TRBD1 (6 bases). V lost 5 bases and J 4 bases, leaving 20 bases between the germline ends. The length of the CDR3 is 15 residues. Germline loops: CDR1 SQVTM, CDR2 ANQGSEA. CDR3: CSVRTLGAALETQYF. CDR3 sequence (DNA): TGCAGCGTTCGAACCCTGGGGGCCGCCCTAGAGACCCAGTACTTC. The full variable domain, rest sourced from reference TRBV29-1 and TRBJ2-5, is SAVISQKPSRDICQRGTSLTIQCQVDSQVTMMFWYRQQPGQSLTLIATANQGSEATYESGFVIDKFPISRPNLTFSTLTVSNMSPEDSSIYLCSVRTLGAALETQYFGPGTRLLVL.

This clonotype was detected many times. The chain uses TRBV7-2 and TRBJ1-2; 7 bases match TRBD1. Per the germline V gene, CDR1 is SGHTA and CDR2 is FQGNSA. The CDR3 runs 17 residues. Germline trimming cut 3 bases from V and 0 bases from J; bases unmatched to any gene: 10. The CDR3 DNA follows: TGTGCCAGCAGCTTCTCGACAGGGAGTCTAACTAACTATGGCTACACCTTC. This gives the protein CASSFSTGSLTNYGYTF.

This clonotype came up a few times. The genes are TRBV7-8 and TRBJ2-3; D gene unclear. This CDR3 spans 17 amino acids. From germline, CDR1 is SGHVS and CDR2 FQNEAQ. Trimming left V 0 bases short and J 4 bases short, with 17 bases between. CDR3 loop: CASSLAPGAFGADTQYF. The CDR3 nucleotides read TGTGCCAGCAGCTTAGCGCCTGGAGCGTTTGGGGCAGATACGCAGTATTTT.

Many counts were recorded for this clonotype. The chain has TRBV12-3 or TRBV12-4 and TRBJ2-2; either TRBD1 or TRBD2 may fit D (5 bases each). This CDR3 has 16 amino acids. The V gene lost 4 bases and the J gene lost 0 bases, with 12 bases spanning the gap. DNA for the CDR3: TGTGCCAGCAGTTCGGGACGGGGACCGAACACCGGGGAGCTGTTTTTT. It encodes CASSSGRGPNTGELFF.

This clonotype was seen repeatedly, ten times or more. This rearrangement joins TRBV7-9 to TRBJ2-1, with TRBD2 identical over 10 bases. Germline V CDR1 and CDR2: SEHNR, FQNEAQ (reference sequence). Trimming cost V 5 bases and J 9 bases; bases outside gene matches: 13. This CDR3 contains 16 residues. CDR3 nucleotides: TGTGCCAGCAGCCCCAAGGCCCTAGCGGGAGTGGGTGAGCAGTTCTTC. Translation gives CASSPKALAGVGEQFF.

This clonotype was observed a few times. CDR3 sequence reads: CATSRDDGGARTGELFF. CDR3 sequence (DNA): TGTGCCACCAGCAGAGATGATGGGGGTGCGAGGACCGGGGAGCTGTTTTTT. This rearrangement joins TRBV15 to TRBJ2-2; D could derive from TRBD1 or TRBD2 (5 bases each). Germline V gene data show CDR1 as LNHNV and CDR2 as YYDKDF (reference sequence). Deletions cut 0 bases from V and 5 bases from J, with 16 bases between. This CDR3 comprises 17 residues.

This clonotype was seen ten or more times. J is TRBJ2-7 and V is TRBV28, with D unclear. The length of the CDR3 is 11 residues. Germline assignment: CDR1 MDHEN and CDR2 SYDVKM. V lost 6 bases and J lost 5, with 8 bases in between. The CDR3, as DNA: TGTGCCAGCAGCTTACCCCACGAGCAGTACTTC. Amino acid sequence: CASSLPHEQYF.

This clonotype was seen more than once but under ten times. CDR3 residues: CASSLSGRANEQYF. Here the CDR3 DNA reads TGTGCCAGCAGCTTAAGTGGCAGGGCAAACGAGCAGTACTTC. The chain combines TRBV7-2 with TRBJ2-7, with TRBD1 as a possible D gene (5 bases). The CDR3 consists of 14 residues. The ends were cut back, 2 bases at V and 5 bases at J, with 13 bases in the middle. CDR1 and CDR2 from the germline V gene are SGHTA and FQGNSA.